This passage covers 28 T cell receptor beta chains from one sample sequenced in a study of T cells of healthy individuals. TCRdb recomputed calls from the 5' RACE reads with MiXCR, one row per CDR3 protein. The table has 85,000 to 100,000 distinct CDR3 sequences, roughly 18% seen once. These receptors all come from a human donor in good health.

The chain employs TRBV5-1 and TRBJ1-3; D ambiguous. Deletions cut 5 bases from V and 8 bases from J, with 14 bases between. This CDR3 is built from 13 residues. Germline V gene sequence: CDR1 SGHRS, CDR2 YFSETQ. The CDR3 is CASSFGQRDTIYF. The CDR3 region has the DNA TGCGCCAGCAGTTTTGGCCAACGGGACACCATATATTTT.

The V gene is TRBV7-2, the J gene TRBJ1-2; 9 nucleotides agree with TRBD1. The CDR3 has 15 residues. Germline V gives CDR1 SGHTA, CDR2 FQGNSA. V gave up 5 bases and J gave up 5 bases; unmatched junction bases: 9. CDR3 region: CASSPGQGRGYGYTF. The CDR3 DNA follows: TGTGCCAGCAGCCCGGGACAGGGAAGGGGGTATGGCTACACCTTC.

This clonotype has a handful of counts. This rearrangement joins TRBV12-3 or TRBV12-4 to TRBJ2-7; 7 nucleotides line up with TRBD1. CDR3 length: 13 residues. V shed 5 bases, J shed 5 bases, and the junction held 6 bases outside the gene matches. CDR3 amino acids: CASSQQGRHEQYF. CDR3 nucleotides: TGTGCCAGCAGTCAACAGGGGCGCCACGAGCAGTACTTC.

This clonotype was counted at least ten times. This chain links TRBV25-1 with TRBJ2-1; a possible D gene is TRBD2 (6 bases). Germline lookup yields CDR1 MGHDK and CDR2 SYGVNS. The length of the CDR3 is 13 residues. The V end was cut by 5 bases, the J end by 10 bases, with 15 bases between. CDR3 sequence reads: CASSRDSGYEQFF. In DNA form, the CDR3 reads TGTGCCAGCAGTCGGGACTCTGGTTACGAGCAGTTCTTC.

This clonotype has a handful of counts. The rearrangement links TRBV20-1 to TRBJ1-2, with no clear D. The CDR3 contains 9 residues. V was trimmed by 6 bases and J by 7 bases, leaving 6 bases between them. Germline lookup yields CDR1 DFQATT and CDR2 SNEGSKA (reference sequence). CDR3: CSATGGYTF. The CDR3 bases are TGCAGTGCCACCGGTGGCTACACCTTC.

The sample holds a few counts of this clonotype. J is TRBJ2-5 and V is TRBV15; 9 positions agree with TRBD2. CDR1 and CDR2 from the germline V gene are LNHNV and YYDKDF (reference sequence). V lost 0 bases to trimming and J lost 2 bases; unmatched junction nucleotides: 13. The CDR3 has 19 residues. CDR3 residues: CATSRELAGWVFQQETQYF. The CDR3 DNA follows: TGTGCCACCAGCAGAGAGCTAGCGGGGTGGGTGTTTCAACAAGAGACCCAGTACTTC. The variable domain in full, with the rest retrieved from reference TRBV15 and TRBJ2-5, is DAMVIQNPRYQVTQFGKPVTLSCSQTLNHNVMYWYQQKSSQAPKLLFHYYDKDFNNEADTPDNFQSRRPNTSFCFLDIRSPGLGDTAMYLCATSRELAGWVFQQETQYFGPGTRLLVL.

This clonotype has just a few counts. CDR3 DNA sequence: TGCAGCGTGAATTCAGGGGAAAACATTCAGTACTTC. Translation: CSVNSGENIQYF. The chain carries TRBV29-1 and TRBJ2-4; TRBD1 is a possible D gene (6 bases). CDR1 SQVTM and CDR2 ANQGSEA come from the germline V gene. Trimming removed 6 bases at V and 5 bases at J, with 11 bases between. The CDR3 is 12 amino acids.

This clonotype has ten or more counts. The CDR3 is CASSRSLASNQPQHF. CDR3 DNA sequence: TGTGCCAGCAGCCGCTCTTTGGCTAGCAATCAGCCCCAGCATTTT. The rearrangement joins TRBV3-1 to TRBJ1-5; no reliable D call. Germline V CDR1 and CDR2: LGHDT, YNNKEL (reference sequence). The CDR3 runs to 15 residues. V lost 4 bases to trimming and J lost 0 bases, with 10 bases between them.

The gene calls are TRBV6-1 and TRBJ2-1; 9 bases are a match to TRBD2. CDR1 and CDR2 from the germline V gene are MNHNS and SASEGT. The V and J ends lost 3 bases and 10 bases, in that order; junction bases with no gene match: 10. The CDR3 runs 15 residues. CDR3 sequence: CASSEISGGQQEQFF. The CDR3 bases are TGTGCCAGCAGTGAGATTAGCGGGGGCCAACAGGAGCAGTTCTTC.

In its sample, this clonotype was seen many times. The chain carries TRBV20-1 and TRBJ2-2, with 7 bases fitting TRBD2. The germline V gene has CDR1 DFQATT and CDR2 SNEGSKA (reference sequence). V lost 6 bases and J lost 8; bases outside the gene matches: 6. The CDR3 has 12 residues. In DNA, the CDR3 is TGCAGTGCCCTTGGACTAGGGGGGGAGCTGTTTTTT. This sequence encodes CSALGLGGELFF.

The V gene is TRBV12-3 or TRBV12-4, the J gene TRBJ2-7, with 9 positions matching TRBD1. Germline trimming cut 6 bases from V and 3 bases from J; bases unmatched to any gene: 9. This CDR3 contains 15 residues. The CDR3 loop is CASRRAGTGSYEQYF. CDR3 coding DNA: TGTGCCAGCAGAAGAGCCGGGACAGGGAGCTACGAGCAGTACTTC.

This clonotype was detected only a few times. V is TRBV29-1 and J is TRBJ2-3; D unclear. Trimming took 4 bases from V and 0 from J, leaving 14 bases between them. The CDR3 totals 15 residues. Germline CDR1 reads SQVTM; CDR2 reads ANQGSEA. CDR3 loop: CSVGVPGFSTDTQYF. Written as DNA, the CDR3 is TGCAGCGTTGGGGTGCCGGGTTTCAGCACAGATACGCAGTATTTT.

The chain's CDR3 is CASSRDRGYGYTF. CDR3 nucleotide sequence: TGTGCCAGCAGCCGAGACAGGGGATATGGCTACACCTTC. This chain uses TRBV7-9 with TRBJ1-2; 8 nucleotides agree with TRBD1. CDR3 length: 13 amino acids. The V gene end was trimmed by 5 bases and the J gene end by 5 bases; junction bases not matched to a gene: 4. Germline V gives CDR1 SEHNR, CDR2 FQNEAQ (reference sequence).

This clonotype was observed many times. The rearrangement uses TRBV18 and TRBJ2-7, with D possibly matching TRBD1 (6 bases). The germline CDR1 and CDR2 sequences are KGHSH and LQKENI. V was pared by 3 bases and J by 1 base, with 13 bases between. This CDR3 spans 15 amino acids. CDR3 nucleotide sequence: TGTGCCAGCTCACCTCAGGGGCAGTCGTCCTACGAGCAGTACTTC. Translated, it gives CASSPQGQSSYEQYF. Full variable domain (missing parts from reference TRBV18 and TRBJ2-7): NAGVMQNPRHLVRRRGQEARLRCSPMKGHSHVYWYRQLPEEGLKFMVYLQKENIIDESGMPKERFSAEFPKEGPSILRIQQVVRGDSAAYFCASSPQGQSSYEQYFGPGTRLTVT.

This clonotype was picked up many times. J is TRBJ2-3 and V is TRBV10-3; TRBD1 matches at 9 bases. Germline values: CDR1 ENHRY, CDR2 SYGVKD. There are 14 residues in the CDR3. V shed 10 bases, J shed 0 bases, and the junction held 5 bases outside the gene matches. CDR3: CATLGQGSTDTQYF. CDR3 bases: TGTGCCACTTTGGGACAGGGTAGCACAGATACGCAGTATTTT.

The V call is TRBV7-3, the J call TRBJ2-3; D is tentatively TRBD1 or TRBD2 (5 bases each). Germline CDR1 and CDR2: SGHTA and FQGTGA. V was cut by 4 bases and J by 1 base, with 12 bases left in between. This CDR3 comprises 15 residues. CDR3 region: CASSWGGQRTDTQYF. The CDR3 region has the DNA TGTGCCAGCAGCTGGGGCGGGCAGCGCACAGATACGCAGTATTTT.

This clonotype was detected only a few times. The chain links TRBV2 to TRBJ2-7; TRBD1 aligns across 7 bases. Trimming took 6 bases from V and 5 from J; bases not matched to a gene: 7. CDR3 length: 13 residues. CDR1 and CDR2 (germline): SNHLY, FYNNEI. In DNA form, the CDR3 reads TGTGCCAGCAGCCCCGGGACAGTTGACGAGCAGTACTTC. Translation gives CASSPGTVDEQYF.

This clonotype was counted between two and nine times. The J gene is TRBJ2-7, the V gene TRBV4-2; D remains ambiguous. Looked up from germline, CDR1 is LGHNA and CDR2 is YNFKEQ. CDR3 size: 13 residues. Trimming took off 1 base at V and 4 bases at J, with 8 bases between the two ends. In DNA, the CDR3 is TGTGCCAGCAGCCAAGTCTTGGGTTACGAGCAGTACTTC. This encodes CASSQVLGYEQYF.

In this sample, this clonotype turned up many times. The chain is built from TRBV6-2 or TRBV6-3 and TRBJ2-7, with 7 bases identical to TRBD1. Germline V gives CDR1 MNHEY, CDR2 SVGEGT. The CDR3 loop spans 16 amino acids. Germline trimming cut 6 bases from V and 0 bases from J; bases unmatched to any gene: 11. The CDR3 spells CASRGTAYTYSYEQYF. CDR3 bases: TGTGCCAGCAGGGGGACAGCCTACACCTACTCCTACGAGCAGTACTTC.

The chain couples TRBV18 to TRBJ1-2; D gene uncertain. Trimming left V 3 bases short and J 2 bases short, with 7 bases between. Germline assignment: CDR1 KGHSH and CDR2 LQKENI. This CDR3 is built from 13 residues. The CDR3 DNA is TGTGCCAGCTCACCCTCAGGAAACTATGGCTACACCTTC. Its translation: CASSPSGNYGYTF.

This clonotype was counted between two and nine times. The V and J genes are TRBV28 and TRBJ2-7; the D gene is possibly TRBD2 (6 bases). V was shortened by 2 bases and J by 2 bases, with 25 bases between the two germline ends. This CDR3 is built from 19 residues. Germline V CDR1 and CDR2: MDHEN, SYDVKM. Written as DNA, the CDR3 is TGTGCCAGCAGTTTAGAATTTTCCTTCGGACGGGACTTTACCTACGAGCAGTACTTC. It yields the protein CASSLEFSFGRDFTYEQYF.

This clonotype has a handful of counts. The chain links TRBV7-9 to TRBJ2-2, with 7 bases fitting TRBD1. Germline V CDR1 and CDR2: SEHNR, FQNEAQ (reference sequence). V lost 6 bases and J lost 1; bases outside the gene matches: 8. There are 16 residues in the CDR3. CDR3 sequence reads: CASSSDRERNTGELFF. The CDR3 nucleotides read TGTGCCAGCAGTTCCGACAGGGAAAGGAACACCGGGGAGCTGTTTTTT.

This clonotype has a handful of counts. The V gene is TRBV18, the J gene TRBJ1-4, with D unresolved. Germline-derived CDR1 and CDR2 are KGHSH and LQKENI. The V gene lost 5 bases and the J gene lost 8 bases, with 21 bases spanning the gap. The CDR3 has 16 amino acids. Here the CDR3 DNA reads TGTGCCAGCTCAAATTCGGGCCTCCAAATACTCGAAAAACTGTTTTTT. Translated: CASSNSGLQILEKLFF. Full variable domain (outside the CDR3, taken from reference TRBV18 and TRBJ1-4): NAGVMQNPRHLVRRRGQEARLRCSPMKGHSHVYWYRQLPEEGLKFMVYLQKENIIDESGMPKERFSAEFPKEGPSILRIQQVVRGDSAAYFCASSNSGLQILEKLFFGSGTQLSVL.

At least ten counts were recorded for this clonotype. The V gene is TRBV5-1, the J gene TRBJ2-4; 10 bases line up with TRBD1. CDR3 length: 16 amino acids. CDR1 and CDR2 (germline): SGHRS, YFSETQ. V lost 4 bases and J lost 1; bases outside the gene matches: 5. CDR3 region: CASSPGTGAAKNIQYF. In DNA, the CDR3 is TGCGCCAGCAGCCCCGGGACAGGGGCTGCCAAAAACATTCAGTACTTC.

This clonotype showed up many times. Here the CDR3 DNA reads TGTGCCAGCAGCCCGGGACTAGTCACAGATACGCAGTATTTT. Translated, it gives CASSPGLVTDTQYF. The gene calls are TRBV6-2 or TRBV6-3 and TRBJ2-3, with TRBD2 matching over 8 bases. With V trimmed by 6 bases and J by 2 bases, 4 bases remained unmatched. CDR3 length: 14 amino acids. Germline CDR1 reads MNHEY; CDR2 reads SVGEGT.

Many counts were recorded for this clonotype. This chain uses TRBV6-2 or TRBV6-3 with TRBJ2-6; no reliable D call. CDR3 length: 14 amino acids. The V gene's germline CDR1 is MNHEY and CDR2 SVGEGT. V dropped 7 bases and J dropped 1 base, with 8 bases sitting between them. CDR3 protein: CASNPESGANVLTF. The DNA for the CDR3 is TGTGCCAGCAACCCGGAGTCTGGGGCCAACGTCCTGACTTTC.

As regards this clonotype: One end of the junction is discordant with germline, which a read error may explain. The chain combines TRBV28 with TRBJ2-1; 7 bases match TRBD2. This CDR3 spans 13 amino acids. Per the germline V gene, CDR1 is MDHEN and CDR2 is SYDVKM. The CDR3 DNA sequence: TGTGCCAGCAGGCGGGAGATCTACAATGAGCAGTCCTTC. This sequence encodes CASRREIYNEQSF. Drawing the rest from reference TRBV28 and TRBJ2-1, the complete variable domain is DVKVTQSSRYLVKRTGEKVFLECVQDMDHENMFWYRQDPGLGLRLIYFSYDVKMKEKGDIPEGYSVSREKKERFSLILESASTNQTSMYLCASRREIYNEQSFGPGTRLTVL.

The table lists this clonotype with many counts. CDR3 sequence: CSVEDVLGATGDTIYF. The DNA of the CDR3 is TGCAGCGTTGAAGACGTATTGGGAGCCACAGGAGACACCATATATTTT. The chain joins TRBV29-1 to TRBJ1-3; TRBD1 might be the D (5 bases). There are 16 residues in the CDR3. Germline values: CDR1 SQVTM, CDR2 ANQGSEA. V shed 0 bases and J shed 8 bases, with 20 bases lying between them.